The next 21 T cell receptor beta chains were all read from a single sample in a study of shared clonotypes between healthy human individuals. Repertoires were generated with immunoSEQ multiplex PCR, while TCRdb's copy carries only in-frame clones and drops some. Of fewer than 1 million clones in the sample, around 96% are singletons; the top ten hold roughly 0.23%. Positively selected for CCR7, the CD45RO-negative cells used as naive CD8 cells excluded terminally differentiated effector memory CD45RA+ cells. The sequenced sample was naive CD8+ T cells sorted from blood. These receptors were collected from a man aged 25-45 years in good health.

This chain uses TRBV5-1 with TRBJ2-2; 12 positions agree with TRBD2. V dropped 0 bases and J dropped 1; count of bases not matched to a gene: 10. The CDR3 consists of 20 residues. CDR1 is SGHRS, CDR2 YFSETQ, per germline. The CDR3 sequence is CASSLGRVLTSGRNTGELFF. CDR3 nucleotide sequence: TGCGCCAGCAGCTTGGGCAGGGTCCTGACTAGCGGGAGGAACACCGGGGAGCTGTTTTTT.

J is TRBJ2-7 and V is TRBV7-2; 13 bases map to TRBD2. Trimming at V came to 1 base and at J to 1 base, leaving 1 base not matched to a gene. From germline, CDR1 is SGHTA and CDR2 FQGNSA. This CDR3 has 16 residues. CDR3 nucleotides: TGTGCCAGCAGCTTAGAACTAGCGGGAGGGTCCTACGAGCAGTACTTC. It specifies CASSLELAGGSYEQYF.

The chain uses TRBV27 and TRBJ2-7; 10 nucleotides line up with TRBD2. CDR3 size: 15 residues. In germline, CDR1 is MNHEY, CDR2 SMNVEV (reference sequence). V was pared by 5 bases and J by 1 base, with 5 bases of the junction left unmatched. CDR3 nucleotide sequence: TGTGCCAGCAGTCCCAATAGCGGGAGGTCCTACGAGCAGTACTTC. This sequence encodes CASSPNSGRSYEQYF.

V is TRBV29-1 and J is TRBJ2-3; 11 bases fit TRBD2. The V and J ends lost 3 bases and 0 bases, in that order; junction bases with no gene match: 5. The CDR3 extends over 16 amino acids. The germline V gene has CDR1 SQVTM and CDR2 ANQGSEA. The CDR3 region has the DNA TGCAGCGTTGACCCAGGACTAGCGGGTAGCACAGATACGCAGTATTTT. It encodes CSVDPGLAGSTDTQYF.

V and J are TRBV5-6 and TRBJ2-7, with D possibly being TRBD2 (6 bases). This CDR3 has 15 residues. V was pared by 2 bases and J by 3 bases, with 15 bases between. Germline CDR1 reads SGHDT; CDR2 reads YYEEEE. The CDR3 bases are TGTGCCAGCAGCTTCGGAGGGAGTCAGGTCTACGAGCAGTACTTC. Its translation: CASSFGGSQVYEQYF.

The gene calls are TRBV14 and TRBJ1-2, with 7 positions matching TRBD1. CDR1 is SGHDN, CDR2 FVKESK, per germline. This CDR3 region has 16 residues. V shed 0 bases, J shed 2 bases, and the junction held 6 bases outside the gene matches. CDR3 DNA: TGTGCCAGCAGCCAAGAAAGGGCAGGGGGGAACTATGGCTACACCTTC. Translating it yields CASSQERAGGNYGYTF.

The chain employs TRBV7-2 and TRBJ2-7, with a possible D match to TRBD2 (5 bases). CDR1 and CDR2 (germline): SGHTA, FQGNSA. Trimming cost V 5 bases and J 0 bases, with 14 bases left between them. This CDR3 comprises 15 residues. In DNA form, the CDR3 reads TGTGCCAGCAGCCGAAGCGGCACCAGCTCCTACGAGCAGTACTTC. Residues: CASSRSGTSSYEQYF.

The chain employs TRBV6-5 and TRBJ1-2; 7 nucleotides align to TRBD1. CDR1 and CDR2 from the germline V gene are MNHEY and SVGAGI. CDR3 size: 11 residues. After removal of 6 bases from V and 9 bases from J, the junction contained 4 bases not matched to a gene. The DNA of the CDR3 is TGTGCCAGCAGCACGGGACAGAGCTACACCTTC. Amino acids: CASSTGQSYTF.

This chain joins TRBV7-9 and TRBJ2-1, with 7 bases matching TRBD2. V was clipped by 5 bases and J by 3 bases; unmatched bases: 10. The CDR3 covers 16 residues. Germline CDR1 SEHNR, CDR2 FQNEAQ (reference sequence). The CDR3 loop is CASSGRLAPNYNEQFF. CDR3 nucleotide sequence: TGTGCCAGCAGCGGCCGACTAGCCCCAAACTACAATGAGCAGTTCTTC. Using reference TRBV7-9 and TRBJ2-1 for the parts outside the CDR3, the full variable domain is DTGVSQNPRHKITKRGQNVTFRCDPISEHNRLYWYRQTLGQGPEFLTYFQNEAQLEKSRLLSDRFSAERPKGSFSTLEIQRTEQGDSAMYLCASSGRLAPNYNEQFFGPGTRLTVL.

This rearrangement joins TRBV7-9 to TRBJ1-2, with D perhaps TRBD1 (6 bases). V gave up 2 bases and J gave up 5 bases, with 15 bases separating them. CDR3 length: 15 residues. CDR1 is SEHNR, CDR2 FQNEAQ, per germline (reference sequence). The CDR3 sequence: CASSLSSTDSYGYTF. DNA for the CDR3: TGTGCCAGCAGCTTAAGCAGTACGGACAGTTATGGCTACACCTTC.

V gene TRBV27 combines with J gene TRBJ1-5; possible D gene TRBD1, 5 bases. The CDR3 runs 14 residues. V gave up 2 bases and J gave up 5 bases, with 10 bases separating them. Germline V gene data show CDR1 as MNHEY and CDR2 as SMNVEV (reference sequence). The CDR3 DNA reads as TGTGCCAGCAGTTTAATTGGGGCATATCAGCCCCAGCATTTT. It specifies CASSLIGAYQPQHF.

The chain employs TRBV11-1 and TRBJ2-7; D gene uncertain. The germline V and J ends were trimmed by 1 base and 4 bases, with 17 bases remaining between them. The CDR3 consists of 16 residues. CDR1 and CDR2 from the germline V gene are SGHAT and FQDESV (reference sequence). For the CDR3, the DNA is TGTGCCAGCAGCTTAGTACCTTGGTACCCAAAGTACGAGCAGTACTTC. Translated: CASSLVPWYPKYEQYF.

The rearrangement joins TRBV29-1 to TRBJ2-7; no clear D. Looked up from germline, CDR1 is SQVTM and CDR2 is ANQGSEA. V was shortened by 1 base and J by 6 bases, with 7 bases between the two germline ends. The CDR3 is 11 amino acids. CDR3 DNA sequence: TGCAGCGTTGAAGTTGAGGTCGAGCAGTACTTC. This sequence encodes CSVEVEVEQYF.

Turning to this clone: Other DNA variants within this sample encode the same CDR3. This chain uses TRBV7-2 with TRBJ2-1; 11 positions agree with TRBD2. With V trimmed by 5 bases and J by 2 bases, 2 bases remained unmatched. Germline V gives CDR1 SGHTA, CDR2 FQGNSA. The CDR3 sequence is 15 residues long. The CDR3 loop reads CASSLLAGAYNEQFF. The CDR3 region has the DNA TGTGCCAGCAGCCTACTAGCGGGAGCCTACAATGAGCAGTTCTTC.

CDR3 residues: CASSLGVGTFYGYTF. CDR3 DNA: TGTGCCAGCAGCTTAGGAGTAGGGACGTTCTATGGCTACACCTTC. The V gene is TRBV7-9, the J gene TRBJ1-2; possible D gene TRBD1, 5 bases. V was shortened by 1 base and J by 4 bases, with 13 bases between the two germline ends. CDR3 size: 15 residues. Germline V gene data show CDR1 as SEHNR and CDR2 as FQNEAQ (reference sequence).

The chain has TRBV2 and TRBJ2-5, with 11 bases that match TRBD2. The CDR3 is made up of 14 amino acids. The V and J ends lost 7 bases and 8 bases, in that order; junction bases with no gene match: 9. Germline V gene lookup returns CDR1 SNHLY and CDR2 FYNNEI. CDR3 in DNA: TGTGCCAGCATCTCAATCGGGACTAGCGGCACCCAGTACTTC. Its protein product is CASISIGTSGTQYF.

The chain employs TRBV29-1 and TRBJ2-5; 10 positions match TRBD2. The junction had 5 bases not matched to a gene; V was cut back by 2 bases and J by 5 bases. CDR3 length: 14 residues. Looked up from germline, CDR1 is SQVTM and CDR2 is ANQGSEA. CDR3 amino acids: CSVELAGAGETQYF. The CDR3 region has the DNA TGCAGCGTTGAACTAGCGGGAGCAGGCGAGACCCAGTACTTC.

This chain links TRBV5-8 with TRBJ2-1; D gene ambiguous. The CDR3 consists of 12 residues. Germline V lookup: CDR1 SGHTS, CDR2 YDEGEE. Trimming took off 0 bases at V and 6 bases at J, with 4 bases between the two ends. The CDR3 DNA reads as TGTGCCAGCAGCTTGGAAGGCAATGAGCAGTTCTTC. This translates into CASSLEGNEQFF.

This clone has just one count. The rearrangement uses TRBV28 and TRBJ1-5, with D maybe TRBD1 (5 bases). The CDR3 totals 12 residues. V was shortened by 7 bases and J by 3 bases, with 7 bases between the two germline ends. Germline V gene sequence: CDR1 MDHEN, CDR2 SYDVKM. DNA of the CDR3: TGTGCCAGCATGGGACTCAATCAGCCCCAGCATTTT. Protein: CASMGLNQPQHF.

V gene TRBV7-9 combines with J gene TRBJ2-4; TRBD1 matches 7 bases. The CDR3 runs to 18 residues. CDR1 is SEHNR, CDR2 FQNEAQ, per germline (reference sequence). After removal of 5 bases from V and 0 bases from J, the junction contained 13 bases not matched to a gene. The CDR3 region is CASSHRDIGGPAKNIQYF. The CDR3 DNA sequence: TGTGCCAGCAGCCATAGGGACATAGGGGGCCCAGCCAAAAACATTCAGTACTTC. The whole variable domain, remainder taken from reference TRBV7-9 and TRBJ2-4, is DTGVSQNPRHKITKRGQNVTFRCDPISEHNRLYWYRQTLGQGPEFLTYFQNEAQLEKSRLLSDRFSAERPKGSFSTLEIQRTEQGDSAMYLCASSHRDIGGPAKNIQYFGAGTRLSVL.

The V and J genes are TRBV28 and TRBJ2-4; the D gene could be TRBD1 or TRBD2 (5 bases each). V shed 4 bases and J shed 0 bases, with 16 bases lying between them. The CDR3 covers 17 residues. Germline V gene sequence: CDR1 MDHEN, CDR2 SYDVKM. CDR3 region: CASSSPGTGLAKNIQYF. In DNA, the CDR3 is TGTGCCAGCAGTTCCCCGGGGACGGGTCTAGCCAAAAACATTCAGTACTTC. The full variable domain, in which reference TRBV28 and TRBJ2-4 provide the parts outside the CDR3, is DVKVTQSSRYLVKRTGEKVFLECVQDMDHENMFWYRQDPGLGLRLIYFSYDVKMKEKGDIPEGYSVSREKKERFSLILESASTNQTSMYLCASSSPGTGLAKNIQYFGAGTRLSVL.